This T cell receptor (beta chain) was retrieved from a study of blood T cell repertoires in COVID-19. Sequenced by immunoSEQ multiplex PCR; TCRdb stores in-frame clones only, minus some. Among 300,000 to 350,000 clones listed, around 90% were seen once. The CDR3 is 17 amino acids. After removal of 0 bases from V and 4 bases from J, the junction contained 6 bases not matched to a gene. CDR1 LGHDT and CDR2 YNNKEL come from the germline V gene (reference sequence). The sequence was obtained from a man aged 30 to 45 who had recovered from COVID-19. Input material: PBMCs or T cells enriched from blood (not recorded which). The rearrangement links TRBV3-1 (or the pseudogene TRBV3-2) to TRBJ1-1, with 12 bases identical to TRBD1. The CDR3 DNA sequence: TGTGCCAGCAGCCAAGAGGGACAGGGGGCAAAGGGCACTGAAGCTTTCTTT. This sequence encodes CASSQEGQGAKGTEAFF.